This T cell receptor beta chain was obtained from a study of early T cells in non-severe SARS-CoV-2 infection. Unique molecular identifiers (one per individual cDNA molecule) were attached. Each CDR3 protein is one row after TCRdb ran MiXCR on the 5' RACE reads. The profile shows tens of thousands of distinct CDR3 sequences, 11% to 15% of them singletons. Germline assignment: CDR1 SGHTA and CDR2 FQGNSA. Trimming at V came to 5 bases and at J to 6 bases, leaving 11 bases not matched to a gene. CDR3 length: 16 amino acids. The sequence came from an adult who was a healthcare worker with PCR-confirmed SARS-CoV-2 infection or an uninfected control (not recorded which). This chain connects TRBV7-2 to TRBJ1-5, with 9 bases identical to TRBD1. Input material: whole blood. CDR3 DNA: TGTGCCAGCAGCCCCGGACAGGGGAGGTTTAGTCAGCCCCAGCATTTT. Encoded protein: CASSPGQGRFSQPQHF.